This T cell receptor beta chain was recovered during a study of resident and recirculating memory T cells in vitiligo. Study-level background: Each patient gave two lesional and two nonlesional epidermal shave biopsies, plus PBMCs.

Anyone treated within the previous three months was excluded. Measured with immunoSEQ multiplex PCR; TCRdb has only the in-frame clones, and not every one. The sample lists around 70,000 clones; about nine tenths were seen once. The germline V gene encodes CDR1 SEHNR and CDR2 FQNEAQ (reference sequence). The CDR3 runs 15 residues. V shed 3 bases and J shed 0 bases, with 11 bases lying between them. Whole-study results and caveats: Sequences differed between biopsy sites and patients, suggesting private specificity. Clonality differed among vitiligo lesions, with no unique dominant clone.

In the case of this clone: Its antigen is undetermined.

The receptor comes from a male donor with vitiligo. The material sequenced was blood. The chain has TRBV7-9 and TRBJ1-2; D perhaps matches TRBD1 (5 bases). CDR3 residues: CASSLGPASNYGYTF. DNA of the CDR3: TGTGCCAGCAGCTTGGGGCCAGCCTCTAACTATGGCTACACCTTC.